The 13 T cell receptor beta chains below were found in one sample sequenced in a study of cytomegalovirus exposure and HLA in healthy donors. The PCR used 60 Vbeta and 13 Jbeta primers. Measured with immunoSEQ multiplex PCR; TCRdb has only the in-frame clones, and not every one. The sample contains roughly 180,000 clones, 65% to 85% of which appear only once. The sample consisted of PBMCs. All receptors come from a female donor in good health and CMV-seronegative.

This clone has a handful of counts. The chain employs TRBV6-5 and TRBJ1-5; D ambiguous. This CDR3 has 13 amino acids. Trimming cost V 4 bases and J 4 bases, with 8 bases left between them. CDR1 is MNHEY, CDR2 SVGAGI, per germline. The CDR3 region has the DNA TGTGCCAGCAGTTCCTCCAGGAATCAGCCCCAGCATTTT. It specifies CASSSSRNQPQHF.

The genes are TRBV7-2 and TRBJ2-3, with 8 bases aligning to TRBD1. The length of the CDR3 is 14 residues. V lost 5 bases and J lost 5; bases outside the gene matches: 6. Germline CDR1 and CDR2: SGHTA and FQGNSA. The CDR3 sequence is CASSRGQGRDTQYF. Here the CDR3 DNA reads TGTGCCAGCAGCCGAGGACAGGGCAGAGATACGCAGTATTTT.

This clone showed up just once. This chain joins TRBV6-6 and TRBJ1-5; D may be TRBD1 (5 bases). CDR3 length: 15 residues. Per germline, CDR1 MNHNY and CDR2 SVGAGI (reference sequence). Between the trimmed V and J ends, which lost 1 base and 2 bases, there was a span of 9 bases. In DNA, the CDR3 is TGTGCCAGCAGTTACTGGGGCCCTGGCAATCAGCCCCAGCATTTT. The encoded protein is CASSYWGPGNQPQHF.

A word on this clone: Relative to the germline gene, one junction end is altered; a read error may explain this. V and J are TRBV7-9 and TRBJ2-5, with 8 bases fitting TRBD1. The germline CDR1 and CDR2 sequences are SEHNR and FQNEAQ (reference sequence). This CDR3 comprises 15 residues. CDR3 region: CSSSLKDRVPETQYF. Written as DNA, the CDR3 is TGTTCCAGCAGCTTAAAGGACAGGGTCCCAGAGACCCAGTACTTC.

J is TRBJ2-7 and V is TRBV4-3; TRBD1 agrees at 7 bases. The CDR3 is 15 residues long. The V gene end was trimmed by 4 bases and the J gene end by 1 base; junction bases not matched to a gene: 7. Germline CDR1 and CDR2: LGHNA and YSLEER. The CDR3 region has the DNA TGCGCCAGCAGCCTAAGAGCAGGGGGATCCTACGAGCAGTACTTC. Protein product: CASSLRAGGSYEQYF.

The V and J genes are TRBV5-3 and TRBJ2-2; TRBD2 agrees at 7 bases. TRBV5-3 is sorted into the ORF group, with uncertain function. The CDR3 is 17 amino acids. V lost 3 bases and J lost 5; bases outside the gene matches: 13. The CDR3 sequence is CARSYMRGGSETGELFF. In DNA form, the CDR3 reads TGTGCCAGAAGCTACATGAGGGGCGGGAGTGAAACCGGGGAGCTGTTTTTT.

The rearrangement joins TRBV5-4 to TRBJ2-1, with D maybe TRBD2 (6 bases). The CDR3 runs to 14 residues. V lost 4 bases to trimming and J lost 5 bases, with 13 bases between them. Germline-derived CDR1 and CDR2 are SGHNT and YYREEE (reference sequence). CDR3 residues: CASSPGTGDNEQFF. CDR3 nucleotide sequence: TGTGCCAGCAGCCCCGGGACTGGGGACAATGAGCAGTTCTTC.

The chain employs TRBV2 and TRBJ1-2, with D perhaps TRBD1 (5 bases). The germline V and J ends were trimmed by 8 bases and 3 bases, with 13 bases remaining between them. The length of the CDR3 is 13 residues. Germline V gene sequence: CDR1 SNHLY, CDR2 FYNNEI. CDR3: CASWRGSDYGYTF. The CDR3 DNA is TGTGCCAGCTGGCGGGGGAGTGACTATGGCTACACCTTC. Together with reference TRBV2 and TRBJ1-2, the CDR3 gives the full variable domain: EPEVTQTPSHQVTQMGQEVILRCVPISNHLYFYWYRQILGQKVEFLVSFYNNEISEKSEIFDDQFSVERPDGSNFTLKIRSTKLEDSAMYFCASWRGSDYGYTFGSGTRLTVV.

The J gene is TRBJ2-2, the V gene TRBV7-9, with 8 bases that match TRBD1. The CDR3 has 17 amino acids. Germline assignment: CDR1 SEHNR and CDR2 FQNEAQ (reference sequence). V trimming: 4 bases; J trimming: 6 bases; junction bases outside the gene matches: 13. The CDR3 reads CASSSAVRTGWPGELFF. In DNA form, the CDR3 reads TGTGCCAGCAGCTCAGCCGTTAGGACAGGGTGGCCCGGGGAGCTGTTTTTT.

The count of this clone is one. The chain combines TRBV10-3 with TRBJ2-7; D is ambiguous. The germline gives CDR1 ENHRY, CDR2 SYGVKD. The ends were cut back, 7 bases at V and 0 bases at J, with 10 bases in the middle. This CDR3 spans 13 amino acids. CDR3 sequence reads: CAINADSSYEQYF. For the CDR3, the DNA is TGTGCCATCAATGCCGACTCCTCCTACGAGCAGTACTTC.

The chain is built from TRBV4-1 and TRBJ1-1; a weak D match, TRBD1 (5 bases). There are 14 residues in the CDR3. V was cut by 0 bases and J by 5 bases, with 10 bases left in between. CDR1 is MGHRA and CDR2 is YSYEKL in the germline V gene. CDR3 region: CASSQDSGTTEAFF. The CDR3 DNA sequence: TGCGCCAGCAGCCAAGATTCAGGGACTACTGAAGCTTTCTTT.

J is TRBJ2-2 and V is TRBV7-9; the match to TRBD1 covers 8 bases. The CDR3 totals 15 residues. The V gene's germline CDR1 is SEHNR and CDR2 FQNEAQ (reference sequence). V gave up 5 bases and J gave up 4 bases; unmatched junction bases: 6. CDR3 in DNA: TGTGCCAGCAGCCTGACAGGGGCGATCACCGGGGAGCTGTTTTTT. Translation: CASSLTGAITGELFF. The whole variable domain, remainder taken from reference TRBV7-9 and TRBJ2-2, is DTGVSQNPRHKITKRGQNVTFRCDPISEHNRLYWYRQTLGQGPEFLTYFQNEAQLEKSRLLSDRFSAERPKGSFSTLEIQRTEQGDSAMYLCASSLTGAITGELFFGEGSRLTVL.

This clone was counted once. The chain recombines TRBV18 with TRBJ1-4, with a weak D call TRBD1 (6 bases). This CDR3 is 15 amino acids long. V was trimmed by 2 bases and J by 7 bases, leaving 14 bases between them. Germline CDR1 is KGHSH and CDR2 is LQKENI. CDR3 protein: CASSPRQATREKLFF. The CDR3 DNA follows: TGTGCCAGCTCACCAAGACAGGCGACCCGTGAAAAACTGTTTTTT.